This T cell receptor (beta chain) was obtained from a study of T cells in Graves' hyperthyroidism and ophthalmopathy. Whole-study findings and limits: In simple terms, a model built on 13 V-J features told ophthalmopathy apart from stable hyperthyroidism.

RNA transcripts gave rise to amplified TCR beta CDR3 regions. A set of HTBI primers served as the primers for a first-round RT-PCR of the TCR CDR3. A single record per CDR3 protein comes from TCRdb applying MiXCR to the multiplex PCR reads. The table has 650,000 to 850,000 distinct CDR3 sequences, roughly 20% seen once. This clonotype appeared a few times. Its matching antigen is unknown. An end of the junction differs from the germline gene, which may be a read error. Germline V gene sequence: CDR1 LNHNV, CDR2 YYDKDF (reference sequence). This CDR3 has 14 residues. The blood was taken when hyperthyroidism was first diagnosed, before any ophthalmopathy symptoms showed up.

This TCR derives from a woman between 50 and 59 years old with Graves' hyperthyroidism that later progressed to Graves' ophthalmopathy. Sample: blood. V is TRBV15 and J is TRBJ2-1; D gene uncertain. Here the CDR3 reads CATSRGRQNNGQFF. CDR3 sequence (DNA): TGTGCCACCAGCAGAGGACGGCAAAACAATGGGCAGTTCTTC.